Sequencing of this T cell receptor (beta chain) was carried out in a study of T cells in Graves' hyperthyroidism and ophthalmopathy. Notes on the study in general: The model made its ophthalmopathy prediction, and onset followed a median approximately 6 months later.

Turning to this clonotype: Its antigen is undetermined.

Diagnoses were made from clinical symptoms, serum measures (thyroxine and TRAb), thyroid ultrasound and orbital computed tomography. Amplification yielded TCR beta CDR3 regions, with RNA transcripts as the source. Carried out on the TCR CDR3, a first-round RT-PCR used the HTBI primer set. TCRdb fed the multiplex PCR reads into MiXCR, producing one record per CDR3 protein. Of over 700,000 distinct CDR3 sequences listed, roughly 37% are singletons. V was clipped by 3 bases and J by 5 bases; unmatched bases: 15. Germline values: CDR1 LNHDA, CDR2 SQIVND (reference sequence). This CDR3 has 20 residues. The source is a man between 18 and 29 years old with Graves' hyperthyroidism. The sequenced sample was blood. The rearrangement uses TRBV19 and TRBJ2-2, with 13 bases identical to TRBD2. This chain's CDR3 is CASSMVLARPGLAGTGELFF. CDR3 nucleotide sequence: TGTGCCAGTAGTATGGTCCTCGCCCGTCCGGGACTAGCGGGGACCGGGGAGCTGTTTTTT.